This TCR beta chain emerged from a study of blood T cell repertoires in COVID-19. This clone showed up just once. Sequencing was performed with immunoSEQ multiplex PCR; in TCRdb, only in-frame clones are kept and a portion is missing. The table includes about 210,000 clones, 88% detected once. Germline values: CDR1 MNHEY, CDR2 SMNVEV (reference sequence). V was shortened by 0 bases and J by 0 bases, with 12 bases between the two germline ends. The length of the CDR3 is 17 residues. The material sequenced was peripheral blood. This chain joins TRBV27 and TRBJ2-1, with D tentatively TRBD2 (5 bases). The source is a man aged 65 to 79 with acute or convalescent COVID-19. CDR3 DNA sequence: TGTGCCAGCAGTTTATCGCGAGGGATCAGCTCCTACAATGAGCAGTTCTTC. Encoded protein: CASSLSRGISSYNEQFF.